This record covers a single TCR beta chain. Its cognate antigen is unknown. The data derive from a study of T-cell reconstitution after alpha-beta-depleted transplantation in children. Findings and limits, study-wide: After transplant, at about two months, alpha-beta T cells were reportedly derived from several hundred expanded graft clones.

Unique molecular identifiers were incorporated when the TCRbeta library was constructed. TCRdb reanalysed the PCR reads using MiXCR and keeps one entry per CDR3 protein. The data show approximately 150,000 distinct CDR3 sequences, with roughly 8.8% seen just once and 15% to 20% held by the top ten. This sequence was found in a female patient between 2 and 15 years old who had a stem cell transplant for congenital amegakaryocytic thrombocytopenia, so the T cells may come from the graft donor. The sequencing here drew on PBMCs, mostly from graft donor cells, taken 180 days after TCRalphabeta/CD19-depleted stem cell transplant.

The DNA for the CDR3 is TGTGCCAGCAGTGAGGCAGATACGCAGTATTTT. Encoded protein: CASSEADTQYF. The chain joins TRBV25-1 to TRBJ2-3; D not resolved. The V gene's germline CDR1 is MGHDK and CDR2 SYGVNS. V lost 3 bases and J lost 4, with 2 bases in between. This CDR3 is built from 11 residues.